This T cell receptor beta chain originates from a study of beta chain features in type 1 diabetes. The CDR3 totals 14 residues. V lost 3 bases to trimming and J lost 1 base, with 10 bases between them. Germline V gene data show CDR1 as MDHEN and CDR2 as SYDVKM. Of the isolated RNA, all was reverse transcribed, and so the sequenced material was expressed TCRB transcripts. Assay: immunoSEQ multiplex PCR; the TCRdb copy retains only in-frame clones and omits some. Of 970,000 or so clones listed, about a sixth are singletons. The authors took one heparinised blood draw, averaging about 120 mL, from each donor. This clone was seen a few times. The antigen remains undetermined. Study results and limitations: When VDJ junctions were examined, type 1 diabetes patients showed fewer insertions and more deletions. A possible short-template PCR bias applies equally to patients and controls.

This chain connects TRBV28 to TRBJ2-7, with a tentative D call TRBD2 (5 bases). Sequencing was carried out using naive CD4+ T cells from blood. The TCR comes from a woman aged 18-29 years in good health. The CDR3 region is CASSFSGKSYEQYF. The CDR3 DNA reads TGTGCCAGCAGTTTCTCCGGGAAGTCCTACGAGCAGTACTTC.